This T cell receptor beta chain was captured in a study of blood T cell repertoires in COVID-19. The CDR3 length is 15 residues. Germline CDR1 MDHEN, CDR2 SYDVKM. V gave up 5 bases and J gave up 5 bases; unmatched junction bases: 8. This clone showed up just a few times. Data came from immunoSEQ multiplex PCR; TCRdb stores just in-frame clones and leaves some out. Of 65,000 to 75,000 clones listed, around 86% are singletons. This TCR derives from a woman of 80 years or more with active or convalescent COVID-19. Input material: peripheral blood. The V gene is TRBV28, the J gene TRBJ1-1; 10 positions match TRBD1. CDR3 loop: CASSLYRDRGTEAFF. DNA for the CDR3: TGTGCCAGCAGTCTCTACCGGGACAGGGGTACTGAAGCTTTCTTT.